The 27 T cell receptor beta chains listed next were all sequenced from one sample in a study of T cell changes during pregnancy in multiple sclerosis. Method: immunoSEQ multiplex PCR; TCRdb's copy keeps in-frame clones and lacks some. The sample consists of some 110,000 clones, about 94% of them appearing once. The sequencing used peripheral blood, collected in the third trimester of pregnancy. All receptors derive from a female donor with multiple sclerosis, enrolled in a pregnancy study.

V is TRBV5-4 and J is TRBJ2-7, with D possibly being TRBD1 (5 bases). Germline CDR1 reads SGHNT; CDR2 reads YYREEE (reference sequence). CDR3 length equals 15 residues. V was shortened by 0 bases and J by 3 bases, with 13 bases between the two germline ends. The CDR3 spells CASSLGGQGNYEQYF. The CDR3 nucleotides are TGTGCCAGCAGCTTGGGGGGTCAGGGAAACTACGAGCAGTACTTC.

V and J are TRBV5-1 and TRBJ2-2; 7 bases are a match to TRBD2. Germline trimming cut 5 bases from V and 1 base from J; bases unmatched to any gene: 8. CDR1 SGHRS and CDR2 YFSETQ come from the germline V gene. The CDR3 length is 16 residues. Here the CDR3 reads CASRDLAELNTGELFF. The CDR3 nucleotides read TGCGCCAGCAGAGATCTAGCGGAGTTGAACACCGGGGAGCTGTTTTTT. The full variable domain, with the rest looked up from reference TRBV5-1 and TRBJ2-2, is KAGVTQTPRYLIKTRGQQVTLSCSPISGHRSVSWYQQTPGQGLQFLFEYFSETQRNKGNFPGRFSGRQFSNSRSEMNVSTLELGDSALYLCASRDLAELNTGELFFGEGSRLTVL.

This chain links TRBV6-5 with TRBJ1-4, with D perhaps matching TRBD1 (6 bases). V lost 6 bases and J 5 bases, leaving 13 bases between the germline ends. CDR3 length: 14 residues. The germline V gene encodes CDR1 MNHEY and CDR2 SVGAGI. DNA of the CDR3: TGTGCCAGCAGGCCGGGGGGGCCAAATGAAAAACTGTTTTTT. It codes for CASRPGGPNEKLFF.

CDR3 DNA sequence: TGCGCCAGCAGCTTGGCCGGTCTACCCACAGATACGCAGTATTTT. Translating gives CASSLAGLPTDTQYF. The chain uses TRBV5-1 and TRBJ2-3; D is ambiguous. In germline, CDR1 is SGHRS, CDR2 YFSETQ. This CDR3 is 15 amino acids long. V was shortened by 0 bases and J by 2 bases, with 10 bases between the two germline ends. Filled out from reference TRBV5-1 and TRBJ2-3, the complete variable domain reads KAGVTQTPRYLIKTRGQQVTLSCSPISGHRSVSWYQQTPGQGLQFLFEYFSETQRNKGNFPGRFSGRQFSNSRSEMNVSTLELGDSALYLCASSLAGLPTDTQYFGPGTRLTVL.

Comments on this clone: Its ends do not fully match the called genes, so a read error is possible. CDR3 region: CASRLGIRTSGAGTDTQYF. DNA of the CDR3: TGTGCCAGCAGGTTAGGGATTCGGACTAGCGGGGCGGGCACAGATACGCAGTATTTT. The chain uses TRBV7-2 and TRBJ2-3; 12 nucleotides line up with TRBD2. The V gene's germline CDR1 is SGHTA and CDR2 FQGNSA. The CDR3 covers 19 residues.

The V call is TRBV28, the J call TRBJ2-6; D not certain. The CDR3 extends over 18 amino acids. V lost 10 bases, J lost 3 bases, and 25 bases lay in between. The germline CDR1 and CDR2 sequences are MDHEN and SYDVKM. The CDR3 loop reads CATNQPLGGVIGANVLTF. In DNA, the CDR3 is TGTGCCACTAACCAACCCCTAGGCGGTGTGATTGGGGCCAACGTCCTGACTTTC. Together with reference TRBV28 and TRBJ2-6, the CDR3 gives the full variable domain: DVKVTQSSRYLVKRTGEKVFLECVQDMDHENMFWYRQDPGLGLRLIYFSYDVKMKEKGDIPEGYSVSREKKERFSLILESASTNQTSMYLCATNQPLGGVIGANVLTFGAGSRLTVL.

V and J are TRBV30 and TRBJ2-1; weak D call: TRBD2 (5 bases). CDR3 length: 12 residues. The germline CDR1 and CDR2 sequences are GTSNPN and SVGIG (reference sequence). V shed 5 bases and J shed 4 bases, with 9 bases lying between them. CDR3 nucleotide sequence: TGTGCCTGGTCAAGCGGATACAATGAGCAGTTCTTC. This codes for CAWSSGYNEQFF.

This chain links TRBV6-5 with TRBJ1-4; maybe TRBD1 (5 bases). The CDR3 runs to 14 residues. Germline V gene sequence: CDR1 MNHEY, CDR2 SVGAGI. V lost 5 bases, J lost 5 bases, and 12 bases lay in between. The CDR3 spells CASSQGVLNEKLFF. The CDR3, as DNA: TGTGCCAGCAGTCAAGGGGTTCTCAATGAAAAACTGTTTTTT.

This sequence joins TRBV5-6 and TRBJ1-1; D is undetermined. Germline V lookup: CDR1 SGHDT, CDR2 YYEEEE. V was cut by 1 base and J by 2 bases, with 12 bases left in between. This CDR3 is built from 15 residues. The CDR3 DNA reads as TGTGCCAGCAGCTTGCTCGGGGATAGCAACACTGAAGCTTTCTTT. Translating it yields CASSLLGDSNTEAFF.

This clone was seen once. The genes are TRBV19 and TRBJ1-2; D gene ambiguous. V dropped 8 bases and J dropped 8 bases, with 18 bases sitting between them. CDR1 is LNHDA, CDR2 SQIVND, per germline (reference sequence). The CDR3 is made up of 13 amino acids. The CDR3 coding sequence is TGTGCCAGTCTTAGTGGAGGAAGGAGAGGCTACACCTTC. This encodes CASLSGGRRGYTF.

The chain has TRBV7-2 and TRBJ1-4, with D unclear. Germline V gene sequence: CDR1 SGHTA, CDR2 FQGNSA. The V end lost 4 bases, the J end lost 7 bases, and 16 bases lay between the germline ends. The CDR3 contains 15 residues. DNA for the CDR3: TGTGCCAGCAGCTATGCCTTTTCGGCGGGTGAAAAACTGTTTTTT. Translating it yields CASSYAFSAGEKLFF.

V gene TRBV28 combines with J gene TRBJ2-1; D remains ambiguous. CDR3 length equals 13 residues. Germline lookup yields CDR1 MDHEN and CDR2 SYDVKM. V was trimmed by 2 bases and J by 10 bases, leaving 12 bases between them. The CDR3 is CASSLTRFGEQFF. In DNA form, the CDR3 reads TGTGCCAGCAGTTTAACGAGGTTCGGGGAGCAGTTCTTC.

The rearrangement links TRBV7-6 to TRBJ2-7, with D possibly matching TRBD1 (7 bases). Germline CDR1 is SGHVS and CDR2 is FNYEAQ. V lost 2 bases, J lost 4 bases, and 15 bases lay in between. The CDR3 is 15 residues long. DNA for the CDR3: TGTGCCAGCAGCTTAAACCAGGGGGGCCTATACGAGCAGTACTTC. As protein: CASSLNQGGLYEQYF. Variable domain in full (rest from reference TRBV7-6 and TRBJ2-7): GAGVSQSPRYKVTKRGQDVALRCDPISGHVSLYWYRQALGQGPEFLTYFNYEAQQDKSGLPNDRFSAERPEGSISTLTIQRTEQRDSAMYRCASSLNQGGLYEQYFGPGTRLTVT.

The sample holds a few counts of this clone. V usage is TRBV15 and J usage is TRBJ1-1; no clear D gene. CDR3 length: 13 amino acids. The germline gives CDR1 LNHNV, CDR2 YYDKDF (reference sequence). V was trimmed by 1 base and J by 0 bases, leaving 3 bases between them. This CDR3 is CATSRAVNTEAFF. CDR3 sequence (DNA): TGTGCCACCAGCAGAGCTGTGAACACTGAAGCTTTCTTT.

The gene calls are TRBV28 and TRBJ1-2, with 9 positions matching TRBD1. Trimming cost V 6 bases and J 8 bases; bases outside gene matches: 10. There are 14 residues in the CDR3. From germline, CDR1 is MDHEN and CDR2 SYDVKM. The CDR3 DNA follows: TGTGCCAGCAGCCCGCTGGACAGGGGAAAGGGCTACACCTTC. This encodes CASSPLDRGKGYTF.

The rearrangement joins TRBV19 to TRBJ1-2, with 8 bases aligning to TRBD1. Per germline, CDR1 LNHDA and CDR2 SQIVND (reference sequence). V lost 6 bases and J lost 0; bases outside the gene matches: 9. CDR3 size: 16 residues. The CDR3 loop reads CASSQRTGRSNYGYTF. The CDR3, as DNA: TGTGCCAGTAGCCAGAGGACAGGGCGCTCTAACTATGGCTACACCTTC.

J is TRBJ2-3 and V is TRBV4-2; D may be TRBD1 (6 bases). The germline V and J ends were trimmed by 0 bases and 6 bases, with 19 bases remaining between them. CDR1 LGHNA and CDR2 YNFKEQ come from the germline V gene. The CDR3 runs 17 residues. CDR3 loop: CASSQEWGQGLRDTQYF. The CDR3 DNA reads as TGTGCCAGCAGCCAAGAATGGGGTCAGGGGCTTCGCGATACGCAGTATTTT.

The V gene is TRBV9, the J gene TRBJ2-1, with 7 bases aligning to TRBD1. V lost 3 bases, J lost 0 bases, and 9 bases stayed unmatched. The CDR3 runs 17 residues. Germline CDR1 SGDLS, CDR2 YYNGEE. The CDR3 DNA reads TGTGCCAGCAGCGGGACAGGTAGGAGCCCCTCCTACAATGAGCAGTTCTTC. It codes for CASSGTGRSPSYNEQFF. Together with reference TRBV9 and TRBJ2-1, the CDR3 gives the full variable domain: DSGVTQTPKHLITATGQRVTLRCSPRSGDLSVYWYQQSLDQGLQFLIQYYNGEERAKGNILERFSAQQFPDLHSELNLSSLELGDSALYFCASSGTGRSPSYNEQFFGPGTRLTVL.

The chain uses TRBV2 and TRBJ2-2; 7 bases are shared with TRBD1. Trimming cost V 2 bases and J 5 bases; bases outside gene matches: 8. The germline V gene encodes CDR1 SNHLY and CDR2 FYNNEI. The CDR3 is made up of 16 amino acids. CDR3 amino acids: CASSELETGNTGELFF. DNA for the CDR3: TGTGCCAGCAGTGAACTAGAGACAGGGAATACCGGGGAGCTGTTTTTT.

The chain recombines TRBV23-1 with TRBJ1-3; D is undetermined. TRBV23-1 is annotated as an ORF whose role is uncertain. The CDR3 runs 13 residues. V was cut by 9 bases and J by 0 bases, with 9 bases left in between. The CDR3 protein is CARSGLSGNTIYF. CDR3 DNA sequence: TGCGCCAGATCAGGACTCTCTGGAAACACCATATATTTT.

This sequence joins TRBV19 and TRBJ1-1; D possibly corresponds to TRBD1 (5 bases). Trimming stripped 5 bases from V and 1 base from J, with 14 bases between. The CDR3 loop spans 15 amino acids. CDR1 is LNHDA and CDR2 is SQIVND in the germline V gene (reference sequence). The CDR3 reads CASSGRGRTNTEAFF. CDR3 DNA sequence: TGTGCCAGTAGTGGGAGGGGAAGAACGAACACTGAAGCTTTCTTT.

The chain carries TRBV5-1 and TRBJ2-1, with TRBD1 matching 10 bases. Germline CDR1 is SGHRS and CDR2 is YFSETQ. The CDR3 totals 15 residues. V shed 3 bases and J 4 bases; nucleotides not matched to a gene: 4. The CDR3 nucleotides read TGCGCCAGCAGCTGGGGACAGGGGTGGTACAATGAGCAGTTCTTC. It translates to CASSWGQGWYNEQFF. Full variable domain (outside the CDR3, taken from reference TRBV5-1 and TRBJ2-1): KAGVTQTPRYLIKTRGQQVTLSCSPISGHRSVSWYQQTPGQGLQFLFEYFSETQRNKGNFPGRFSGRQFSNSRSEMNVSTLELGDSALYLCASSWGQGWYNEQFFGPGTRLTVL.

V usage is TRBV4-1 and J usage is TRBJ2-2; 8 bases are a match to TRBD1. J gave up 5 bases and V 0 bases, and 14 bases lay outside the gene matches. Germline CDR1 and CDR2: MGHRA and YSYEKL. The CDR3 totals 19 residues. This CDR3 is CASSQEPGQVSYPTGELFF. Written as DNA, the CDR3 is TGCGCCAGCAGCCAAGAACCGGGACAGGTCTCCTACCCAACCGGGGAGCTGTTTTTT.

This clone was recorded a few times. The chain recombines TRBV6-1 with TRBJ1-5, with 12 bases that match TRBD1. The CDR3 has 16 residues. V shed 3 bases and J 6 bases; nucleotides not matched to a gene: 6. Germline CDR1 is MNHNS and CDR2 is SASEGT. The CDR3 is CASSEPGQGAFQPQHF. CDR3 nucleotide sequence: TGTGCCAGCAGTGAGCCGGGACAGGGGGCTTTTCAGCCCCAGCATTTT.

J is TRBJ2-2 and V is TRBV28; 8 nucleotides line up with TRBD1. The junction had 3 bases not matched to a gene; V was cut back by 5 bases and J by 1 base. CDR3 length: 15 amino acids. Germline V gene lookup returns CDR1 MDHEN and CDR2 SYDVKM. The CDR3 reads CASSDGTGNTGELFF. CDR3 in DNA: TGTGCCAGCAGTGACGGGACAGGGAACACCGGGGAGCTGTTTTTT.

The rearrangement links TRBV29-1 to TRBJ2-3; D is uncertain. The CDR3 covers 16 residues. Looked up from germline, CDR1 is SQVTM and CDR2 is ANQGSEA. Trimming took 7 bases from V and 3 from J, leaving 23 bases between them. The CDR3 reads CSANVLFSLETDTQYF. The CDR3 bases are TGCAGCGCAAATGTCCTGTTCAGCCTAGAGACAGATACGCAGTATTTT.

CDR3 protein: CASSYSAGSYDGYTF. The CDR3 coding sequence is TGTGCCAGCAGTTACTCGGCGGGTTCCTATGATGGCTACACCTTC. The gene calls are TRBV6-5 and TRBJ1-2; D gene ambiguous. In germline, CDR1 is MNHEY, CDR2 SVGAGI. This CDR3 has 15 residues. With 0 bases removed from V and 6 bases from J, the gap between germline ends came to 14 bases.